This T cell receptor (beta chain) came from a study of regulatory T cells in long-lasting Graves disease. This clonotype has just a few counts. Described time point: newly diagnosed GD, antithyroid drugs for less than 3 months. Generation of the TCR library employed RNA extracted from PBMCs. Patients all came to the study from an endocrinology department in Xi'an, China. Staff drew around 10 milliliters of peripheral blood into EDTA tubes. V was pared by 5 bases and J by 7 bases, with 11 bases of the junction left unmatched. Germline loops: CDR1 SGHTA, CDR2 FQGTGA. The CDR3 has 14 amino acids. Relying on iRepertoire HTBI primers and Arm-PCR of CDR3 regions, the team built TCR beta libraries. A single record per CDR3 protein comes from TCRdb applying MiXCR to the multiplex PCR reads. Among roughly 500,000 distinct CDR3 sequences listed, around 12% were seen once. Separately, the same data were catalogued under a study of T cells in Graves' hyperthyroidism and ophthalmopathy.

V gene TRBV7-3 combines with J gene TRBJ2-7, with 7 positions matching TRBD1. The clonotype comes from a woman aged 25 to 39 with Graves disease. Sequencing used peripheral blood mononuclear cells (PBMCs), obtained at new diagnosis, from a patient treated with antithyroid drugs. Here the CDR3 DNA reads TGTGCCAGCAGCGTCGACAGGGAGAATGGAGAGCAGTACTTC. The encoded protein is CASSVDRENGEQYF.